This T cell receptor (beta chain) was captured in a study of blood T cell repertoires in COVID-19 (dated by TCRdb to between 2020 and 2021). Regarding the complete study: The collaborator samples originated in the United States, Italy and Spain and spanned the acute and convalescent phases of COVID-19. Where HLA class I and class II types were available, the types were taken from metadata supplied by the sample provider, not from assay-based typing. The dataset comprised deeply sampled blood TCRbeta repertoires from subjects exposed to, actively infected with, or recovered from COVID-19. The samples were drawn from two sources: the first 160 participants of the ongoing ImmuneRACE study, and 1,000 to 1,500 subjects contributed by 6 global collaborators. The repertoires were released in a freely available public database meant as a resource for research on the immune response to SARS-CoV-2. A de-identified subject ID, COVID-19 status, age in years and sex were almost always included in the sample metadata. The material from the prospective study consisted of cDNA or gDNA derived from T cells, B-cell-depleted T cells, or PBMCs.

Collaborating institutions collected whole blood in K2EDTA tubes following their own protocols. Collaborator samples were shipped for TCRbeta analysis as frozen whole blood, isolated PBMCs, or DNA extracted from either sample type. Measured from the cysteine to the phenylalanine, the CDR3 is 13 residues long. Just CDR3 DNA is preserved here, 39 bases in frame from base 1. The junction shows trimming of 4 bases on V and 5 bases on J, plus 14 bases between the germline ends. The germline V gene (reference sequence) supplies CDR1 GTSNPN and CDR2 SVGIG. Points on this clone: This clone's antigen is unknown. Base qualities are missing; no much larger clone stands one base away.

TCRbeta CDR3 regions were amplified from genomic DNA using the immunoSEQ Assay, a bias-controlled multiplex PCR. Per the original workflow: The number of nucleated cells in each sample was estimated from the amplification of reference gene primers within the assay. To quantify the absolute abundance of each unique TCRbeta CDR3 rearrangement, sequence reads were collapsed and filtered. For each sample, productive Simpson clonality was calculated by taking the square root of Simpson's diversity index across productive rearrangements. Drawn from immuneACCESS, this table holds only the in-frame rearrangements with V and J called that TCRdb kept. Clones are partly lost; checked studies trace under half to an unresolved V gene and leave the rest unexplained. That table is the source of V, J and clone size, and D and trimming were worked out from the DNA. This sample lists 30,000 to 40,000 clones; roughly four fifths were detected once. Over 3.5% of the sample goes to the ten largest clones.

Points the paper makes about the study in general: How much clinical and demographic metadata was included differed by source and by participant, and the metadata was provided uncurated.

This receptor chain uses TRBV30 and TRBJ1-2; the D segment could be TRBD1, given 5 matching bases. Source material: peripheral blood. The sequence was collected from a man aged 45-65 years with acute or convalescent COVID-19. The CDR3 in this case is CAWTVIGVYGYTF. In nucleotides, the sequence is TGTGCCTGGACTGTAATAGGGGTGTATGGCTACACCTTC.